The clone carrying this T cell receptor beta chain appeared a few times. Antigen: not known. This sample stems from a study of blood T cells in healthy people across ages. Primed by a sample-barcoded 5' primer and a J-beta primer mix, a second PCR proceeded for about 7 to 11 cycles. Each TCR beta cDNA got a 12-nucleotide random molecular identifier. One entry per CDR3 protein results from TCRdb running MiXCR on the 5' RACE reads. The repertoire holds 550,000 to 750,000 distinct CDR3 sequences, 20% to 25% seen once, with roughly 3.9% in the top ten. Caucasian, healthy and from Russia, the donors were aged between roughly 6 and 95. Investigators took about 10 milliliters of peripheral blood from every donor. The CDR3 contains 14 residues. The V and J ends lost 4 bases and 1 base respectively, with 10 bases between them. Germline V gene lookup returns CDR1 SNHLY and CDR2 FYNNEI. The study's findings and limits: Estimates based on one million T cells were treated as lower bounds.

Sequencing used blood. The rearrangement joins TRBV2 to TRBJ1-1; no firm D call. The sequence derives from a man aged 70 or older in good health. The CDR3 DNA sequence: TGTGCCAGCAGTGTGGCACTACAGAACACTGAAGCTTTCTTT. It translates to CASSVALQNTEAFF.